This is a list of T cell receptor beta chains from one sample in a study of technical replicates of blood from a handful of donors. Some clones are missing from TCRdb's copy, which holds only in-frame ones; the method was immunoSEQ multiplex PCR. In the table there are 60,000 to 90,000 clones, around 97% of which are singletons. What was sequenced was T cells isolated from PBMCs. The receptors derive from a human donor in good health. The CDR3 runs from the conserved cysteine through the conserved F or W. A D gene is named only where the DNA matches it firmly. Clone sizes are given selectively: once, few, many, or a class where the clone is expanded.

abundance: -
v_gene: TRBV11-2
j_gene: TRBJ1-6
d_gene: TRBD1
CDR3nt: TGTGCCAGCAGCTTCGTTCGGGACAGGGGGCCTCATTCAACCCTCCACTTT
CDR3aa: CASSFVRDRGPHSTLHF

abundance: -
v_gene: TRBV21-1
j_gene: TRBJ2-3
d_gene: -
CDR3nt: TGTGCCAGCAGCTCCCTTTTAAGCACAGATACGCAGTATTTT
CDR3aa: CASSSLLSTDTQYF

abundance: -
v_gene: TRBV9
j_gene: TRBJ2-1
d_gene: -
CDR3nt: TGTGCCAGCACCGGAGGGGTATGGGGGGATGAGCAGTTCTTC
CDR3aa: CASTGGVWGDEQFF

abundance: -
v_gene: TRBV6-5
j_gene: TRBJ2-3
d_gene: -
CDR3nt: TGTGCCAGCAGTTACTCGGGGCGGGGCTACACAGATACGCAGTATTTT
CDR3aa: CASSYSGRGYTDTQYF

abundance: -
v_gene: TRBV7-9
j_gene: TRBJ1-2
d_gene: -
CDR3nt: TGTGCCAGCAGGCTGACAGACGGCCCCTATGGCTACACCTTC
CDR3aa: CASRLTDGPYGYTF

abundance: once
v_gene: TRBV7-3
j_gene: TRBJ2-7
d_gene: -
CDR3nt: TGTGCCAGCAGATCAAAGGCAGGGTGGTACGAGCAGTACTTC
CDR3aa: CASRSKAGWYEQYF

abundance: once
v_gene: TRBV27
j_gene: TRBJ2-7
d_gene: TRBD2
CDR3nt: TGTGCCAGCAGTTTAACTAGCGGGGGTTACGAGCAGTACTTC
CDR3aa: CASSLTSGGYEQYF

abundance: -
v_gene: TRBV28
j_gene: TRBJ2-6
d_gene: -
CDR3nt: TGTGCCAGCAGTATTACAGGGACCGAGGGCGACGTCCTGACTTTC
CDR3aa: CASSITGTEGDVLTF

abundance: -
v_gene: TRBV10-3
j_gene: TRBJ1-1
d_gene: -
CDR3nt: TGTGCCATCAGTGGGGCGACTGAAGCTTTCTTT
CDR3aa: CAISGATEAFF

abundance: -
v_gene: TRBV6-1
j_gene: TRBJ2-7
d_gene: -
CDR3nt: TGTGCCAGCAGTGACGGGACAACCTACGAGCAGTACTTC
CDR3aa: CASSDGTTYEQYF

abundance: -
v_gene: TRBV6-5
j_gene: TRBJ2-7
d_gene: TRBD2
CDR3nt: TGTGCCAGCAGTCTAGCGGGGGGCCAGGGGCAGTACTTC
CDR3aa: CASSLAGGQGQYF

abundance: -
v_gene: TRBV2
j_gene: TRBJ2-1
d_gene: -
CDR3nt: TGTGCCAGCGACCCGGGATCCTACTTAACCTACAATGAGCAGTTCTTC
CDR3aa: CASDPGSYLTYNEQFF

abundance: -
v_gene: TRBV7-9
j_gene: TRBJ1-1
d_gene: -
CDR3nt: TGTGCCAGCAGCTCGCACAGGGTATCGGGCACTGAAGCTTTCTTT
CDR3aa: CASSSHRVSGTEAFF

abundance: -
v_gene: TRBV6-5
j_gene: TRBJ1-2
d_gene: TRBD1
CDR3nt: TGTGCCAGTGTACACAGGGGGGGCTACACCTTC
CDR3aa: CASVHRGGYTF

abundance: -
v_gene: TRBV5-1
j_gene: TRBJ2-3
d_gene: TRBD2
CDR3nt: TGCGCCAGCAGCTTCCTCCCTAGCGGGATCACAGATACGCAGTATTTT
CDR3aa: CASSFLPSGITDTQYF